This TCR beta chain came from a study of blood T cell repertoires in COVID-19. Study overall: Collection of acute and convalescent COVID-19 samples took place in the United States, Italy and Spain. T cells, B-cell-depleted T cells, or PBMCs supplied cDNA or gDNA.

As handled by the study authors: Estimates of nucleated cell counts were drawn from the amplification of reference gene primers. TCRdb's copy holds only in-frame clones and misses some; the assay was immunoSEQ multiplex PCR. V and J calls and clone size follow that table, whereas D and trimming were derived from the DNA. The sample shows under 150,000 clones, approximately 85% of them seen only once. Per the germline V gene, CDR1 is SGHNT and CDR2 is YYREEE (reference sequence). The CDR3 has 15 amino acids. The trim removed 4 bases at V and 6 bases at J, leaving 7 bases unmatched. The sample comprised peripheral blood. The chain has TRBV5-4 and TRBJ1-6, with 7 bases matching TRBD1. This receptor was identified in a middle-aged man with acute or convalescent COVID-19. The CDR3 DNA follows: TGTGCCAGCAGCGGCGGACAGGTGCTTAATTCACCCCTCCACTTT. Translated: CASSGGQVLNSPLHF.